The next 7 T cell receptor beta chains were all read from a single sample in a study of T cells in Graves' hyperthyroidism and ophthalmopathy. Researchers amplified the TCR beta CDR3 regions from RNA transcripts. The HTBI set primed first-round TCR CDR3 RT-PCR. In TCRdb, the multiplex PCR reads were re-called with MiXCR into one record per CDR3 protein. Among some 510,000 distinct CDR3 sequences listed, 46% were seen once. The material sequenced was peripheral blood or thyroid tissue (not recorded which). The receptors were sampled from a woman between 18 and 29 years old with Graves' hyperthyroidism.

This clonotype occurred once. CDR3 nucleotides: TGCAGTGCTGGGACCTACTACTACGAGCAGTACTTC. Its translation is CSAGTYYYEQYF. V usage is TRBV20-1 and J usage is TRBJ2-7; D is possibly TRBD1 or TRBD2 (5 bases each). The CDR3 length is 12 residues. V was cut by 5 bases and J by 3 bases, with 11 bases left in between. The germline CDR1 and CDR2 sequences are DFQATT and SNEGSKA (reference sequence).

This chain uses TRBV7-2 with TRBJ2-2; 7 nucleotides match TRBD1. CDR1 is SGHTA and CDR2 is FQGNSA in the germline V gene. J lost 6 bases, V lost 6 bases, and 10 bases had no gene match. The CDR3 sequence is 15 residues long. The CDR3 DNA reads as TGTGCCAGCAGTCCACAGACAGGGACCGCCGGGGAGCTGTTTTTT. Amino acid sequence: CASSPQTGTAGELFF.

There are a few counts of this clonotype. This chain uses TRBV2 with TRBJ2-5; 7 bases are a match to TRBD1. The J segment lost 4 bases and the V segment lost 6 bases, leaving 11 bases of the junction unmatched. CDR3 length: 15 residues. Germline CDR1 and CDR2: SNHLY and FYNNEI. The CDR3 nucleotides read TGTGCCAGCAGGTCACAGGGGCTGTCGGCAGAGACCCAGTACTTC. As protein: CASRSQGLSAETQYF. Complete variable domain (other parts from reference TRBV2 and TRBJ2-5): EPEVTQTPSHQVTQMGQEVILRCVPISNHLYFYWYRQILGQKVEFLVSFYNNEISEKSEIFDDQFSVERPDGSNFTLKIRSTKLEDSAMYFCASRSQGLSAETQYFGPGTRLLVL.

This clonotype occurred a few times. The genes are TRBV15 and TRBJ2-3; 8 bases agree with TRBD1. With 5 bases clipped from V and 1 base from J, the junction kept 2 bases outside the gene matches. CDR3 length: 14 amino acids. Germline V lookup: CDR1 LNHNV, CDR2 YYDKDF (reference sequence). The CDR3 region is CATSVGQGTDTQYF. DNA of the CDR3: TGTGCCACCAGCGTGGGACAGGGCACAGATACGCAGTATTTT.

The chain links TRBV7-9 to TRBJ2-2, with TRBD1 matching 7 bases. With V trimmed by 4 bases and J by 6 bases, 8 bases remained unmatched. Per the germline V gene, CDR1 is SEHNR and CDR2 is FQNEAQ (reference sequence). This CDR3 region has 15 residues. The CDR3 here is CASSYVQGWAGELFF. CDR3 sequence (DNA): TGTGCCAGCAGCTACGTACAGGGGTGGGCCGGGGAGCTGTTTTTT.

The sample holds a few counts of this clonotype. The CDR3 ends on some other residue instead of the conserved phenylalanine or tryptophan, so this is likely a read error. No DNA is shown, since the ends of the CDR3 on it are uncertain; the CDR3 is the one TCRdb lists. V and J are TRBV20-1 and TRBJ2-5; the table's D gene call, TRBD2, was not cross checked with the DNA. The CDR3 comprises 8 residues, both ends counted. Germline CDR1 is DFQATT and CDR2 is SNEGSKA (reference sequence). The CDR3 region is CSARDRTS.

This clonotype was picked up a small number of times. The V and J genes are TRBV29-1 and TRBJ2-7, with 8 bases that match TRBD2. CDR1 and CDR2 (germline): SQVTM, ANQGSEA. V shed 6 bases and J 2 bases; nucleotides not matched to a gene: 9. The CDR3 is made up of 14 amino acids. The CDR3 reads CSVVLGRVPYEQYF. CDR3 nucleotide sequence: TGCAGCGTCGTCCTCGGGAGGGTCCCCTACGAGCAGTACTTC.